This T cell receptor (beta chain) stems from a study of blood T cell repertoires in COVID-19. Study information: PBMCs, B-cell-depleted T cells, or T cells were the source of the cDNA or gDNA that made up the material.

Per the study methods: Reference gene primers were amplified, and this amplification served to estimate nucleated cell counts. Assay: immunoSEQ multiplex PCR; the TCRdb copy retains only in-frame clones and omits some. V and J calls and clone size follow that table, whereas D and trimming were derived from the DNA. This table holds about 200,000 clones, approximately 86% found once. This clone has a single count. Recruits, aged roughly 18 to 95 years, lived in 24 US areas. Clinical history as reported by participants underpinned cohort assignment. The CDR3 sequence is 12 residues long. The germline V and J ends were trimmed by 8 bases and 3 bases, with 11 bases remaining between them. Germline V gene lookup returns CDR1 SNHLY and CDR2 FYNNEI.

This sequence joins TRBV2 and TRBJ2-7; D is perhaps TRBD1 (6 bases). This clonotype originated in a middle-aged woman with acute COVID-19. Source material: PBMCs or T cells enriched from blood (not recorded which). The CDR3 here is CASGQTYYEQYF. CDR3 DNA: TGTGCCAGCGGACAGACGTACTACGAGCAGTACTTC.